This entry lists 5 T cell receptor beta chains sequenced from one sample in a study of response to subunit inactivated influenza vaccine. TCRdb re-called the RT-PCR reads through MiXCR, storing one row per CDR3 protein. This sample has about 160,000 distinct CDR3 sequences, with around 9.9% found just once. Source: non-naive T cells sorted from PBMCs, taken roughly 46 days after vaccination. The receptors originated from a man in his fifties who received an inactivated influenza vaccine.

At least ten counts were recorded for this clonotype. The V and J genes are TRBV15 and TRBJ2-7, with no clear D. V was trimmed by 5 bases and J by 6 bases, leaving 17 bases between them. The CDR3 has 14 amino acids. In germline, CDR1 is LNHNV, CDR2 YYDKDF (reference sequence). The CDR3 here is CATSGRRKGSEQYF. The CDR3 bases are TGTGCCACCAGCGGCAGACGTAAAGGGTCCGAGCAGTACTTC.

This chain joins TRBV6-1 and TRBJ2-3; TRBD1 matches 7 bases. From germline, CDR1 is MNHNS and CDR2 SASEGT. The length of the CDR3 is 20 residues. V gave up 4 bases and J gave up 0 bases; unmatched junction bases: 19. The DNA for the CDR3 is TGTGCCAGCAGTGCCCCGCGGCGGACAGGCCTTCTCTTTAGCACAGATACGCAGTATTTT. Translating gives CASSAPRRTGLLFSTDTQYF.

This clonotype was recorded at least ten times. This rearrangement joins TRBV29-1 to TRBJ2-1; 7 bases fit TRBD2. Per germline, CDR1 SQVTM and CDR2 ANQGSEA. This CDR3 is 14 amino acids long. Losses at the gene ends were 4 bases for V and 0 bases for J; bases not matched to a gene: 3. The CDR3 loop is CSVGRGTSYNEQFF. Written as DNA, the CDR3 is TGCAGCGTTGGGCGGGGGACCTCCTACAATGAGCAGTTCTTC.

The CDR3 bases are TGTGCCAGCAGTCCGGGACTAGAGAACAATGAGCAGTTCTTC. Translating it yields CASSPGLENNEQFF. The V call is TRBV6-1, the J call TRBJ2-1, with 8 bases matching TRBD2. Per germline, CDR1 MNHNS and CDR2 SASEGT. V was clipped by 5 bases and J by 5 bases; unmatched bases: 5. The CDR3 loop spans 14 amino acids.

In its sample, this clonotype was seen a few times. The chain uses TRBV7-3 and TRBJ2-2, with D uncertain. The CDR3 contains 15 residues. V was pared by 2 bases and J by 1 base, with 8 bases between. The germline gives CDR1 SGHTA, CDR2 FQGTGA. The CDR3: CASSLSLGNTGELFF. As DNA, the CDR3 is TGTGCCAGCAGCTTATCATTAGGGAACACCGGGGAGCTGTTTTTT.